The 9 T cell receptor beta chains below come from one sample, sequenced in a study of Ad26.COV2.S vaccination and SARS-CoV-2 variants. Measured with immunoSEQ multiplex PCR; TCRdb has only the in-frame clones, and not every one. The sample has 400,000 to 500,000 clones, 88% seen once. As to treatment: around 19 received Ad26.COV2.S at low or high dose, single or two shots; 5 received placebo; per-sample allocation not given. The study sampled participants on day 63 after the first vaccine or placebo injection. Material: peripheral blood, obtained in a trial of Ad26.COV2.S vaccine versus placebo. The receptors stem from a person between 18 and 59 years old who received the Ad26.COV2.S COVID-19 vaccine or a placebo.

This clone was found once. This rearrangement joins TRBV7-9 to TRBJ2-2; 8 nucleotides line up with TRBD1. Germline CDR1 reads SEHNR; CDR2 reads FQNEAQ (reference sequence). CDR3 length equals 16 residues. With V trimmed by 0 bases and J by 2 bases, 2 bases remained unmatched. This chain's CDR3 is CASSLAGTGNTGELFF. The CDR3 DNA reads TGTGCCAGCAGCTTAGCCGGGACAGGAAACACCGGGGAGCTGTTTTTT.

The J gene is TRBJ2-1, the V gene TRBV7-3; perhaps TRBD1 as D (6 bases). Germline CDR1 reads SGHTA; CDR2 reads FQGTGA. CDR3 length: 14 amino acids. Deletions cut 5 bases from V and 5 bases from J, with 13 bases between. CDR3 bases: TGTGCCAGCAGCATCCCGGGACAACACAATGAGCAGTTCTTC. It is translated as CASSIPGQHNEQFF. The variable domain in full, completed from reference TRBV7-3 and TRBJ2-1, reads GAGVSQTPSNKVTEKGKYVELRCDPISGHTALYWYRQSLGQGPEFLIYFQGTGAADDSGLPNDRFFAVRPEGSVSTLKIQRTERGDSAVYLCASSIPGQHNEQFFGPGTRLTVL.

The V gene is TRBV9, the J gene TRBJ2-1, with 11 bases lining up with TRBD2. CDR1 SGDLS and CDR2 YYNGEE come from the germline V gene. The V gene end was trimmed by 7 bases and the J gene end by 11 bases; junction bases not matched to a gene: 8. The length of the CDR3 is 13 residues. The CDR3 DNA follows: TGTGCCAGCCCTCCGGGACTAGCGGATCAGCAGTTCTTC. It translates to CASPPGLADQQFF.

The V call is TRBV4-3, the J call TRBJ2-7; D not resolved. Germline V lookup: CDR1 LGHNA, CDR2 YSLEER. Trimming left V 0 bases short and J 4 bases short, with 7 bases between. The CDR3 consists of 13 residues. As DNA, the CDR3 is TGCGCCAGCAGCCAAGATTGGGGTTACGAGCAGTACTTC. Translated, it gives CASSQDWGYEQYF.

This chain links TRBV6-5 with TRBJ2-1; TRBD1 aligns across 7 bases. Germline CDR1 reads MNHEY; CDR2 reads SVGAGI. The trim removed 2 bases at V and 1 base at J, leaving 2 bases unmatched. CDR3 length equals 15 residues. The CDR3, as DNA: TGTGCCAGCAGTTACGGCAGGGGGTCCTACAATGAGCAGTTCTTC. Translated, it gives CASSYGRGSYNEQFF.

The sample holds one count of this clone. One base away lies a much larger clone, so this may be a sequencing read error. V usage is TRBV7-9 and J usage is TRBJ2-2; D unresolved. The CDR3 contains 12 residues. Trimming shortened V by 3 bases and J by 1 base, and 0 bases separated the two germline ends. Germline V gene lookup returns CDR1 SEHNR and CDR2 FQNEAQ (reference sequence). CDR3 nucleotides: TGTGCCAGCAGCTTGAACACCGGGGAGCTGTTTTTT. This gives the protein CASSLNTGELFF.

The J gene is TRBJ2-5, the V gene TRBV24-1, with 8 nucleotides matching TRBD1. Losses at the gene ends were 4 bases for V and 5 bases for J; bases not matched to a gene: 8. CDR3 length equals 15 residues. The V gene's germline CDR1 is KGHDR and CDR2 SFDVKD. The CDR3 region has the DNA TGTGCCACCAGTGACTCTACGACAGGGGCGGAGACCCAGTACTTC. Translated: CATSDSTTGAETQYF.

This chain links TRBV19 with TRBJ2-3, with 9 bases lining up with TRBD1. The CDR3 runs 15 residues. Trimming took 5 bases from V and 0 from J; bases not matched to a gene: 3. CDR1 and CDR2 (germline): LNHDA, SQIVND (reference sequence). The CDR3 is CASSAGTGSTDTQYF. The CDR3 DNA reads TGTGCCAGTAGTGCCGGGACAGGGAGCACAGATACGCAGTATTTT.

The chain is built from TRBV6-4 and TRBJ2-2; D possibly corresponds to TRBD2 (5 bases). Germline CDR1 MRHNA, CDR2 SNTAGT. The CDR3 is made up of 14 amino acids. V was trimmed by 8 bases and J by 5 bases, leaving 15 bases between them. This CDR3 is CASRGSGETGELFF. CDR3 DNA sequence: TGTGCCAGCCGAGGCAGCGGTGAGACCGGGGAGCTGTTTTTT.